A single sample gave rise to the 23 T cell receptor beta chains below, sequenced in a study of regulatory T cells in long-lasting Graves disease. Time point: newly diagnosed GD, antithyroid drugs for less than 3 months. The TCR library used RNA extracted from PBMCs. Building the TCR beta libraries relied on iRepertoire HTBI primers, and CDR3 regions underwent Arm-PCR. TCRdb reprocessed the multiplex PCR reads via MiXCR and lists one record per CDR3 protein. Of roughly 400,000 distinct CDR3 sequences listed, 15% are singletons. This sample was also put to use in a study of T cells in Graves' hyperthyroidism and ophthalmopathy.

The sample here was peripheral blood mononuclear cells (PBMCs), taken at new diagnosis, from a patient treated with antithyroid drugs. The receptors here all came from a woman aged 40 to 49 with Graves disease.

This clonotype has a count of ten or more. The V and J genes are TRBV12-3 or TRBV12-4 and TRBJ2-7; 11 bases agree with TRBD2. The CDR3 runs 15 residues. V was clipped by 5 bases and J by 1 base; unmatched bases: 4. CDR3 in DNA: TGTGCCAGCAGTAAGACTAGCGGGGTATCCTACGAGCAGTACTTC. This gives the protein CASSKTSGVSYEQYF.

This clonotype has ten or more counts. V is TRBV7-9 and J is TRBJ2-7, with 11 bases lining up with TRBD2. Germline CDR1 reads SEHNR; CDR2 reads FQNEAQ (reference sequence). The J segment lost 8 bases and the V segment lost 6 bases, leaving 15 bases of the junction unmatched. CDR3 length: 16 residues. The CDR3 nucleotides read TGTGCCAGCAGGCCTACTAGCGGGAGTGATAGTGGGAAGCAGTACTTC. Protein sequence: CASRPTSGSDSGKQYF.

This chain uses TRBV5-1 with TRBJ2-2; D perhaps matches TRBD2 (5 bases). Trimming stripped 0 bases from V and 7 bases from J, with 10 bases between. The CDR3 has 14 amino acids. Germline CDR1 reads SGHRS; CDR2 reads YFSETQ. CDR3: CASSLAGVNGELFF. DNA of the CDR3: TGCGCCAGCAGCTTGGCCGGGGTTAACGGGGAGCTGTTTTTT. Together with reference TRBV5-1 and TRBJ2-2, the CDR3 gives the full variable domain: KAGVTQTPRYLIKTRGQQVTLSCSPISGHRSVSWYQQTPGQGLQFLFEYFSETQRNKGNFPGRFSGRQFSNSRSEMNVSTLELGDSALYLCASSLAGVNGELFFGEGSRLTVL.

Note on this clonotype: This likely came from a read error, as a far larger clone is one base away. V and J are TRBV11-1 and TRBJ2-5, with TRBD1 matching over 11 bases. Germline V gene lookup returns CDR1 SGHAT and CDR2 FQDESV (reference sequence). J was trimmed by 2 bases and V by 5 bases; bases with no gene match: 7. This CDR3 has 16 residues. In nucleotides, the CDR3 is TGTGCCAGCAGCCCGGACAGGGGGCTGCCTCAAGAGACCCAGTACTTC. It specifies CASSPDRGLPQETQYF.

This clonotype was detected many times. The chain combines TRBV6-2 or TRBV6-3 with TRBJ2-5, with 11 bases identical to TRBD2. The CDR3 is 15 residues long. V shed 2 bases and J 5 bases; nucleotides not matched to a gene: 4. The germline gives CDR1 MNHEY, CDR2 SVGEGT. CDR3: CASSYTSGSGETQYF. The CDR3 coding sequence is TGTGCCAGCAGTTACACTAGCGGGAGTGGGGAGACCCAGTACTTC.

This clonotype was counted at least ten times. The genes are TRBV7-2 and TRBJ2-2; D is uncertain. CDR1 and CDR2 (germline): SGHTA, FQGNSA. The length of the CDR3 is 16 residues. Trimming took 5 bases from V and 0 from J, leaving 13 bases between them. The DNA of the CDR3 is TGTGCCAGCAGCCCTTTGGCGGTTACGAACACCGGGGAGCTGTTTTTT. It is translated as CASSPLAVTNTGELFF.

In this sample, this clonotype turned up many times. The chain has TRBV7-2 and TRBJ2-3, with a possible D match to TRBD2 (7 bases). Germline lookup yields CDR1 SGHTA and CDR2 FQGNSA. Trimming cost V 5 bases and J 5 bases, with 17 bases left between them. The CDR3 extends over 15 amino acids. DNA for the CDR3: TGTGCCAGCAGCGGAGGGGTGGGAGGGGGAGATACGCAGTATTTT. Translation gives CASSGGVGGGDTQYF.

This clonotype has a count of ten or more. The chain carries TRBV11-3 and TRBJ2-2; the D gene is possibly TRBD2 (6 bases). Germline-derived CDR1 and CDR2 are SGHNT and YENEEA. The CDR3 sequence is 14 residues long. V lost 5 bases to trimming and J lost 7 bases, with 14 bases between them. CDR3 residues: CASSPRELHGELFF. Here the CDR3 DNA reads TGTGCCAGCAGCCCCCGGGAGCTCCACGGGGAGCTGTTTTTT.

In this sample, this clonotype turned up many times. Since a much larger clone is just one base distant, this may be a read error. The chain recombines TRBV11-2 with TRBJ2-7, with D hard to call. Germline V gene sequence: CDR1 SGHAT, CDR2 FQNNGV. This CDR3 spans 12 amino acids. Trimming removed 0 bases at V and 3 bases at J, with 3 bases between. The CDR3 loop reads CASSLDDYEQYF. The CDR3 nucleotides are TGTGCCAGCAGCTTAGACGACTACGAGCAGTACTTC.

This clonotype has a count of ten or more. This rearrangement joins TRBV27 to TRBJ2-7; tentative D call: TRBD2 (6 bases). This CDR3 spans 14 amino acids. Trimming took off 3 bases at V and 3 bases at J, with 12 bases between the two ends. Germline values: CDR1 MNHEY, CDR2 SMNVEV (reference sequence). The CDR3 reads CASSFGGSVYEQYF. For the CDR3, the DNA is TGTGCCAGCAGTTTCGGGGGATCGGTCTACGAGCAGTACTTC.

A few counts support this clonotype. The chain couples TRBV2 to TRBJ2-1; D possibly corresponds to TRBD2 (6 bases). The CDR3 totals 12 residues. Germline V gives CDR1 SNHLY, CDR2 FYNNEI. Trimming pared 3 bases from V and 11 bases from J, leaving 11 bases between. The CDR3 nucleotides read TGTGCCAGCAGTGACCGGGGAGGTAAGCAGTTCTTC. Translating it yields CASSDRGGKQFF.

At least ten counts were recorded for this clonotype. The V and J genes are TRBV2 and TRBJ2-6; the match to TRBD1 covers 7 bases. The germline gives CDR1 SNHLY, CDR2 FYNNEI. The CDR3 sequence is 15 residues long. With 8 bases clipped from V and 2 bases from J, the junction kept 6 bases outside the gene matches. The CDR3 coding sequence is TGTGCCAGCGGTACGGGACAGCCTGGGGCCAACGTCCTGACTTTC. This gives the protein CASGTGQPGANVLTF.

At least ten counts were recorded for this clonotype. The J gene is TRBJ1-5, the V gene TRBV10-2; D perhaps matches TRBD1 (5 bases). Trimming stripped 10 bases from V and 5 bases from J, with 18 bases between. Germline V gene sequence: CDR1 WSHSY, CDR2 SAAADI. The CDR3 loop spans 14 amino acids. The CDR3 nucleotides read TGCGCCACCTCAACACCGGGGGTTTATCAGCCCCAGCATTTT. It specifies CATSTPGVYQPQHF.

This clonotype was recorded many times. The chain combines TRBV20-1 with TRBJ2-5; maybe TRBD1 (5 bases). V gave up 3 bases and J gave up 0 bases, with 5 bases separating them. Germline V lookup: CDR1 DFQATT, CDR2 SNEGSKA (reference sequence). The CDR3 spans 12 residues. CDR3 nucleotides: TGCAGTGCTAGGACAGACCAAGAGACCCAGTACTTC. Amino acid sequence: CSARTDQETQYF.

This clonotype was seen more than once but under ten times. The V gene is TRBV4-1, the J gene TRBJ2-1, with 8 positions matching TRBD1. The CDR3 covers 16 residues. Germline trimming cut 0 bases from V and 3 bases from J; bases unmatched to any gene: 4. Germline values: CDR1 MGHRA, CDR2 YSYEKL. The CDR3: CASSQDPGTGYNEQFF. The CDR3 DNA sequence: TGCGCCAGCAGCCAAGACCCCGGGACAGGCTACAATGAGCAGTTCTTC.

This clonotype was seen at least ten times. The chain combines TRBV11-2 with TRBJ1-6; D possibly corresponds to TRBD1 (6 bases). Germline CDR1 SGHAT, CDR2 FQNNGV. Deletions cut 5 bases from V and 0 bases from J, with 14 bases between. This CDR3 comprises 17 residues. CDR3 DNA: TGTGCCAGCAGCCTGTACAGGGCCAGCTCCTATAATTCACCCCTCCACTTT. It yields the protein CASSLYRASSYNSPLHF.

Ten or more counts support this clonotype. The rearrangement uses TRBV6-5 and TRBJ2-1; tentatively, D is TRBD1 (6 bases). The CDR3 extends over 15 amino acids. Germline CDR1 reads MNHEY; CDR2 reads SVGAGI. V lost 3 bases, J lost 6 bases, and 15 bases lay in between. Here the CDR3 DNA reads TGTGCCAGCAGTTATGATGCTCAAGGGGGCAATGAGCAGTTCTTC. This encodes CASSYDAQGGNEQFF.

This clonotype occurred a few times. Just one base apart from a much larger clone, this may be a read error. The CDR3 DNA follows: TGTGCCATCACCGGGAGAGAAGCTTTCTTT. It specifies CAITGREAFF. J is TRBJ1-1 and V is TRBV6-1; D gene ambiguous. The CDR3 spans 10 residues. Trimming took 10 bases from V and 8 from J, leaving 11 bases between them. Germline values: CDR1 MNHNS, CDR2 SASEGT.

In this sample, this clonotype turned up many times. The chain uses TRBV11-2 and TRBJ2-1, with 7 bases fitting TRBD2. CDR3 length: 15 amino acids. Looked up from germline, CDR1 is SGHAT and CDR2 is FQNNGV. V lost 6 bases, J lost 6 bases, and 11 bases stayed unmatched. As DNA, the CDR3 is TGTGCCAGCAGATCTCCCTACGGGGGGATCAATGAGCAGTTCTTC. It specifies CASRSPYGGINEQFF.

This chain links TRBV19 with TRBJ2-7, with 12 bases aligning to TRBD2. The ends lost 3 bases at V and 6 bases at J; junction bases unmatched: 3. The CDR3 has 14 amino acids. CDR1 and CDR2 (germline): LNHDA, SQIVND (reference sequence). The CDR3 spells CASSIQTSGGEQYF. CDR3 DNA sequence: TGTGCCAGTAGTATTCAGACTAGCGGGGGCGAGCAGTACTTC.

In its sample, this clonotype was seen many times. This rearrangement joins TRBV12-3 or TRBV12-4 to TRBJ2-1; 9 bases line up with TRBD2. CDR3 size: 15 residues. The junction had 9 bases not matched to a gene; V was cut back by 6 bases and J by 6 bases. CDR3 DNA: TGTGCCAGCAGGCGCGGGACTAGCCCCACCAATGAGCAGTTCTTC. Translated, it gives CASRRGTSPTNEQFF.

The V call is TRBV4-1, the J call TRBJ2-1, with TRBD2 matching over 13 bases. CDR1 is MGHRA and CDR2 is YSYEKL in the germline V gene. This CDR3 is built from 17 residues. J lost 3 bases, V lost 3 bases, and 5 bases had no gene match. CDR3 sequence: CASSQGLAGPIYNEQFF. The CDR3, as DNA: TGCGCCAGCAGCCAGGGACTAGCGGGACCCATCTACAATGAGCAGTTCTTC.

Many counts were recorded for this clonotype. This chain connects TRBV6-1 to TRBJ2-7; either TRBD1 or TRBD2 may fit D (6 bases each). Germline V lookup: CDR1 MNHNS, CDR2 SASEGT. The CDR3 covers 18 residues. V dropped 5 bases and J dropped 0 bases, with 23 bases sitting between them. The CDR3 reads CASSRTTGTSPFSYEQYF. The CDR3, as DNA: TGTGCCAGCAGTAGGACAACAGGGACTTCACCCTTCTCCTACGAGCAGTACTTC.